A selection of T cell receptor beta chains follows, all from one sample in a study of shared clonotypes between healthy human individuals. The protocol was immunoSEQ multiplex PCR, while the TCRdb copy is restricted to in-frame clones and leaves out a portion. The table has some 1,100,000 clones, approximately 80% seen once. Specimen: memory CD4+ T cells from PBMCs. The receptors here all came from a man between 18 and 29 years old in good health. Some clones in this sample may be carry-over from other donors' samples. CDR3s include the opening cysteine and the closing phenylalanine or tryptophan. The order of the fields is CDR3 DNA, CDR3 protein, J gene, V gene, clone size, D gene. A D gene is named only where the DNA matches it firmly. Where a row states a size, it is once, few, many or the class of an expanded clone; other rows omit it.

CDR3 DNA: TGCAGCGGGCAGGGGGCGAACTATGGCTACACCTTC
CDR3 protein: CSGQGANYGYTF
J gene: TRBJ1-2
V gene: TRBV29-1
clone size: .
D gene: TRBD1

CDR3 DNA: TGTGCCCAGACGGGACAGGGCAGGGAAAAACTGTTTTTT
CDR3 protein: CAQTGQGREKLFF
J gene: TRBJ1-4
V gene: TRBV2
clone size: .
D gene: TRBD1

CDR3 DNA: TGTGCCAGCAGCTTGGGGGGTAGCGGGGAGGTTCCGTATTTT
CDR3 protein: CASSLGGSGEVPYF
J gene: TRBJ2-3
V gene: TRBV5-4
clone size: .
D gene: TRBD2

CDR3 DNA: TGTGCCAGCAGAGCCGGGTGGGGAGCTGCGCAGTATTTT
CDR3 protein: CASRAGWGAAQYF
J gene: TRBJ2-3
V gene: TRBV6-4
clone size: .
D gene: .

CDR3 DNA: TGTGCCAGTCGTCTCGCGGCTGGAGAGACCCAGTACTTC
CDR3 protein: CASRLAAGETQYF
J gene: TRBJ2-5
V gene: TRBV19
clone size: .
D gene: .

CDR3 DNA: TGTGCCAGCAGCCAATCAGGGGTGAGGGAGACCCAGTACTTC
CDR3 protein: CASSQSGVRETQYF
J gene: TRBJ2-5
V gene: TRBV14
clone size: once
D gene: .

CDR3 DNA: TGTGCCAGCAGCCCGGGGACCGGTTCGAATGAAAAACTGTTTTTT
CDR3 protein: CASSPGTGSNEKLFF
J gene: TRBJ1-4
V gene: TRBV7-7
clone size: .
D gene: .

CDR3 DNA: TGCGCCAGCAGCTTTTACGGGGACGAGCAGTACTTC
CDR3 protein: CASSFYGDEQYF
J gene: TRBJ2-7
V gene: TRBV5-1
clone size: .
D gene: .

CDR3 DNA: TGTGCCAGCAGCTTTACTACGGGCGGGGGCTACACCTTC
CDR3 protein: CASSFTTGGGYTF
J gene: TRBJ1-2
V gene: TRBV7-2
clone size: .
D gene: .

CDR3 DNA: TGTGCCAGCAGCCCTAGCGGGAGGGACACCGGGGAGCTGTTTTTT
CDR3 protein: CASSPSGRDTGELFF
J gene: TRBJ2-2
V gene: TRBV7-7
clone size: .
D gene: TRBD2

CDR3 DNA: TGTGCCAGCAGCTTATCCCCCAACTATGGCTACACCTTC
CDR3 protein: CASSLSPNYGYTF
J gene: TRBJ1-2
V gene: TRBV7-2
clone size: .
D gene: .

CDR3 DNA: TGCGCCAGCAGCTTTCGAGGGGACAGGGCCCCTGAAGCTTTCTTT
CDR3 protein: CASSFRGDRAPEAFF
J gene: TRBJ1-1
V gene: TRBV5-1
clone size: .
D gene: TRBD1

CDR3 DNA: TGTGCCAGCAGCGTAGATTTGGGAAACCCGCCCACTGAAGCTTTCTTT
CDR3 protein: CASSVDLGNPPTEAFF
J gene: TRBJ1-1
V gene: TRBV9
clone size: .
D gene: .

CDR3 DNA: TGTGCCAGCAGCCGGGGACTAGCGGAAGAGACCCAGTACTTC
CDR3 protein: CASSRGLAEETQYF
J gene: TRBJ2-5
V gene: TRBV5-4
clone size: .
D gene: TRBD2

CDR3 DNA: TGTGCCAGCAGCCTAACAGGGGGGAACAATGAGCAGTTCTTC
CDR3 protein: CASSLTGGNNEQFF
J gene: TRBJ2-1
V gene: TRBV7-2
clone size: .
D gene: TRBD1

CDR3 DNA: TGCGCCAGCAGCTGGGGACAGCGCACCGGGGAGCTGTTTTTT
CDR3 protein: CASSWGQRTGELFF
J gene: TRBJ2-2
V gene: TRBV5-1
clone size: .
D gene: TRBD1

CDR3 DNA: TGTGCCAGCAGTCCCCCCTCCGGGACAGGGTCCTACGAGCAGTACTTC
CDR3 protein: CASSPPSGTGSYEQYF
J gene: TRBJ2-7
V gene: TRBV28
clone size: many
D gene: TRBD1

CDR3 DNA: TGCGCCAGCAGCTTGGGTACACCGAAAGGGGGGTTGGGCGAGCAGTACTTC
CDR3 protein: CASSLGTPKGGLGEQYF
J gene: TRBJ2-7
V gene: TRBV5-1
clone size: once
D gene: .

CDR3 DNA: TGTGCCAGCAGCTTAGTGACTAGCGGTCAAGAGACCCAGTACTTC
CDR3 protein: CASSLVTSGQETQYF
J gene: TRBJ2-5
V gene: TRBV7-2
clone size: .
D gene: TRBD2

CDR3 DNA: TGTGCCAGCAGCCAAGATAGTCGGGGGGTCCCTAGCACAGATACGCAGTATTTT
CDR3 protein: CASSQDSRGVPSTDTQYF
J gene: TRBJ2-3
V gene: TRBV4-2
clone size: .
D gene: TRBD2

CDR3 DNA: TGTGCCAGCAGCCCCTGGCTCAGAAACTATGGCTACACCTTC
CDR3 protein: CASSPWLRNYGYTF
J gene: TRBJ1-2
V gene: TRBV7-8
clone size: few
D gene: .

CDR3 DNA: TGCGCCAGCAGCTGGGGGCCGGGACTAGCGGGAGAGACCCAGTACTTC
CDR3 protein: CASSWGPGLAGETQYF
J gene: TRBJ2-5
V gene: TRBV5-1
clone size: .
D gene: TRBD2

CDR3 DNA: TGTGCCAGCCTTAGCCTAGGGTTCGAGCAGTACTTC
CDR3 protein: CASLSLGFEQYF
J gene: TRBJ2-7
V gene: TRBV14
clone size: .
D gene: .

CDR3 DNA: TGTGCCAGCAGCATAGGGACAGGGGTTGCTTTCTTT
CDR3 protein: CASSIGTGVAFF
J gene: TRBJ1-1
V gene: TRBV5-6
clone size: .
D gene: TRBD1

CDR3 DNA: TGTGCCAGCAGCTTATGGGCCCCCGAGACAGGGGGAGTCTACACCTTC
CDR3 protein: CASSLWAPETGGVYTF
J gene: TRBJ1-2
V gene: TRBV7-9
clone size: few
D gene: TRBD1

CDR3 DNA: TGTGCCAGCAGTGACTACCCCCGGGGAAGTTATAGCAATCAGCCCCAGCATTTT
CDR3 protein: CASSDYPRGSYSNQPQHF
J gene: TRBJ1-5
V gene: TRBV6-1
clone size: .
D gene: .

CDR3 DNA: TGTGCCAGCAGGGGACTAGTTGTAGCGAATGAGCAGTTCTTC
CDR3 protein: CASRGLVVANEQFF
J gene: TRBJ2-1
V gene: TRBV27
clone size: .
D gene: TRBD2

CDR3 DNA: TGTGCCAGCAGCAAGGGACTAGGGGACACCTACGAGCAGTACTTC
CDR3 protein: CASSKGLGDTYEQYF
J gene: TRBJ2-7
V gene: TRBV11-2
clone size: .
D gene: TRBD2

CDR3 DNA: TGCGCCAGCAATCCGGGTCCTCATAGCACAGATACGCAGTATTTT
CDR3 protein: CASNPGPHSTDTQYF
J gene: TRBJ2-3
V gene: TRBV5-1
clone size: .
D gene: .

CDR3 DNA: TGTGCCAGTGCGGGGGGCCGGAGCACAGATACGCAGTATTTT
CDR3 protein: CASAGGRSTDTQYF
J gene: TRBJ2-3
V gene: TRBV5-5
clone size: .
D gene: TRBD2

CDR3 DNA: TGTGCCAGCAGTGGACAGGGATTTCAGCCCCAGCATTTT
CDR3 protein: CASSGQGFQPQHF
J gene: TRBJ1-5
V gene: TRBV27
clone size: .
D gene: TRBD1

CDR3 DNA: TGCAGCGCAGGTCCCCCAGGGGGCGGTGGTCCATTATCCGAAGCTTTCTTT
CDR3 protein: CSAGPPGGGGPLSEAFF
J gene: TRBJ1-1
V gene: TRBV29-1
clone size: .
D gene: TRBD1

CDR3 DNA: TGTGCCAGCTCACCATCTGGGAATGAGCAGTTCTTC
CDR3 protein: CASSPSGNEQFF
J gene: TRBJ2-1
V gene: TRBV18
clone size: .
D gene: .

CDR3 DNA: TGTGCCAGCAGCTACCAGCCGAGCTCCTACAATGAGCAGTTCTTC
CDR3 protein: CASSYQPSSYNEQFF
J gene: TRBJ2-1
V gene: TRBV7-3
clone size: .
D gene: .

CDR3 DNA: TGTGCCAGCAGCCGAACAGGGTCCGGCGCTGAAGCTTTCTTT
CDR3 protein: CASSRTGSGAEAFF
J gene: TRBJ1-1
V gene: TRBV5-4
clone size: .
D gene: .

CDR3 DNA: TGTGCCAGCAGTTGGAGAGAAGAGCAGTACTTC
CDR3 protein: CASSWREEQYF
J gene: TRBJ2-7
V gene: TRBV28
clone size: .
D gene: .

CDR3 DNA: TGTGCCAGCAGGAGGGACAGCCAGCACAATGAGCAGTTCTTC
CDR3 protein: CASRRDSQHNEQFF
J gene: TRBJ2-1
V gene: TRBV11-3
clone size: .
D gene: TRBD1

CDR3 DNA: TGTGCCAGCAGCTCCGCATCCGGGACGGCCGGCCGGGCTTTCTTT
CDR3 protein: CASSSASGTAGRAFF
J gene: TRBJ1-1
V gene: TRBV5-5
clone size: once
D gene: .

CDR3 DNA: TGTGCCAGTAGTGCTGACGGAACTCAAGAGACCCAGTACTTC
CDR3 protein: CASSADGTQETQYF
J gene: TRBJ2-5
V gene: TRBV19
clone size: .
D gene: .

CDR3 DNA: TGTGCCAGCAGCCCATCCGGAGCGGGCTACACTGAAGCTTTCTTT
CDR3 protein: CASSPSGAGYTEAFF
J gene: TRBJ1-1
V gene: TRBV7-9
clone size: .
D gene: .

CDR3 DNA: TGTGCCAGCAGCGTAAACTTGGGAGGTCCCTACGAGCAGTACTTC
CDR3 protein: CASSVNLGGPYEQYF
J gene: TRBJ2-7
V gene: TRBV9
clone size: .
D gene: .

CDR3 DNA: TGTGCCATCAGTGCAGGGCAGAGCTCCTACAATGAGCAGTTCTTC
CDR3 protein: CAISAGQSSYNEQFF
J gene: TRBJ2-1
V gene: TRBV10-3
clone size: .
D gene: .

CDR3 DNA: TGTGCCAGCAGCGTAGGGCAGTGGGGGGAGACCCAGTACTTC
CDR3 protein: CASSVGQWGETQYF
J gene: TRBJ2-5
V gene: TRBV9
clone size: .
D gene: .

CDR3 DNA: TGTGCCAGCAGCCAAGAGAATCAGCCCCAGCATTTT
CDR3 protein: CASSQENQPQHF
J gene: TRBJ1-5
V gene: TRBV14
clone size: .
D gene: .

CDR3 DNA: TGTGCCAGCTCACCCAGAGGCGGGCTAGCGGGAGAAAATCCCTACGAGCAGTACTTC
CDR3 protein: CASSPRGGLAGENPYEQYF
J gene: TRBJ2-7
V gene: TRBV18
clone size: .
D gene: TRBD2